This T cell receptor (beta chain) came from a study of identifying expanded T cells in peripheral blood. In regard to this clone: Its antigen is not identified.

Collection occurred without any documented infections or immune events in donors. General observations from the study: Differentially abundant clones: roughly 1.3 between replicates, about 15 at about 13 days, less than 20 at four.

V was pared by 1 base and J by 5 bases, with 2 bases between. CDR1 and CDR2 (germline): SEHNR, FQNEAQ (reference sequence). CDR3 length: 12 residues. The table came from immunoSEQ multiplex PCR; TCRdb's copy has only in-frame clones and leaves some out. The repertoire includes around 85,000 clones, 85% to 90% of them detected once, and roughly 19% sits in the top ten. The sequence was collected from a person between 18 and 75 years old in good health. The chain uses TRBV7-9 and TRBJ2-2; D is unclear. The sequenced sample consisted of blood. CDR3 in DNA: TGTGCCAGCAGCTTAGTTACCGGGGAGCTGTTTTTT. It codes for CASSLVTGELFF.